The 6 T cell receptor beta chains below come from one sample, sequenced in a study of monozygotic twins with inflammatory bowel disease. With the 5' RACE reads reprocessed, TCRdb shows one record per CDR3 protein and no DNA. The sample has around 450,000 distinct CDR3 sequences; the top ten hold about 2.4%. The source material was blood. The receptors derive from a human donor with ulcerative colitis or Crohn's disease, or a healthy co-twin of an affected twin (not recorded which).

The V and J genes are TRBV5-1 and TRBJ2-1; the TCRdb call, TRBD1, lacks DNA for checking. The CDR3 is 12 amino acids. The germline CDR1 and CDR2 sequences are SGHRS and YFSETQ. The CDR3 loop reads CASSFPRGEQFF. The variable domain in full, with the rest retrieved from reference TRBV5-1 and TRBJ2-1, is KAGVTQTPRYLIKTRGQQVTLSCSPISGHRSVSWYQQTPGQGLQFLFEYFSETQRNKGNFPGRFSGRQFSNSRSEMNVSTLELGDSALYLCASSFPRGEQFFGPGTRLTVL.

The V call is TRBV7-2, the J call TRBJ1-1; no DNA is available, so the TRBD1 call from TCRdb remains unchecked. The CDR3 extends over 15 amino acids. Germline loops: CDR1 SGHTA, CDR2 FQGNSA. The CDR3: CASTPLWDMNTEAFF.

The chain employs TRBV29-1 and TRBJ2-7. CDR1 and CDR2 from the germline V gene are SQVTM and ANQGSEA. The CDR3 covers 12 residues. CDR3 protein: CSVSRASYEQYF.

This chain links TRBV20-1 with TRBJ2-7. This CDR3 has 16 amino acids. From germline, CDR1 is DFQATT and CDR2 SNEGSKA (reference sequence). CDR3 amino acids: CSARDPEREHAYEQYF.

The chain is built from TRBV7-3 and TRBJ2-3; TCRdb names TRBD2, which stays unverified in the absence of DNA. Looked up from germline, CDR1 is SGHTA and CDR2 is FQGTGA. The CDR3 runs 14 residues. The CDR3 loop reads CASSPSGITDTQYF.

The rearrangement links TRBV6-1 to TRBJ2-7; TCRdb names TRBD1, which stays unverified in the absence of DNA. Germline V gives CDR1 MNHNS, CDR2 SASEGT. The CDR3 consists of 16 residues. CDR3: CASSPPEIGTPHEQYF.